This is a list of T cell receptor beta chains from one sample in a study of OX40 agonist ivuxolimab in advanced cancers. TCRdb keeps only in-frame clones here, not all; method: immunoSEQ multiplex PCR. The sample holds roughly 68,000 clones, approximately 90% seen once. The material sequenced was CD4+ or CD8+ T cells sorted from blood, taken in a trial of the OX40 agonist ivuxolimab. The receptor source for this set is an adult with an advanced solid tumor such as melanoma, head and neck, liver or kidney cancer. Both conserved end residues are part of each CDR3. The D gene is left open where the match is weak. Expanded clones are given a class, and other clones once, few, many or no size at all.

-	-	TRBV20-1	TRBJ1-1	CSAMTGNEAFF	TGCAGTGCTATGACGGGAAATGAAGCTTTCTTT
TRBD2	-	TRBV7-3	TRBJ2-5	CASSARAAGGETQYF	TGTGCCAGCAGCGCCAGGGCAGCGGGAGGGGAGACCCAGTACTTC
TRBD1	-	TRBV2	TRBJ2-7	CASGAGQGYEQYF	TGTGCCAGCGGTGCTGGACAGGGTTACGAGCAGTACTTC
TRBD1	few	TRBV4-1	TRBJ1-1	CASSSWGQGSTEAFF	TGCGCCAGCAGCAGTTGGGGACAGGGAAGTACTGAAGCTTTCTTT
TRBD1	once	TRBV13	TRBJ2-7	CASSSWDRGREQYF	TGTGCCAGCAGCTCCTGGGACAGGGGGCGTGAGCAGTACTTC
TRBD2	-	TRBV6-8	TRBJ2-1	CASRLRLAGGVGYNEQFF	TGTGCCAGCAGACTTAGACTAGCGGGAGGGGTCGGCTACAATGAGCAGTTCTTC
-	once	TRBV2	TRBJ2-7	CASRNQGITYEQYF	TGTGCCAGCAGAAACCAGGGAATCACCTACGAGCAGTACTTC
TRBD1	-	TRBV19	TRBJ2-1	CASSIDSGQGAYNEQFF	TGTGCCAGTAGTATAGATTCGGGGCAGGGGGCGTACAATGAGCAGTTCTTC
-	-	TRBV7-7	TRBJ1-1	CASSLTENTEAFF	TGTGCTAGCAGCCTAACAGAGAACACTGAAGCTTTCTTT
-	-	TRBV25-1	TRBJ1-4	CASSVGRLDEKLFF	TGTGCCAGCAGTGTAGGCCGACTGGATGAAAAACTGTTTTTT
TRBD1	once	TRBV7-9	TRBJ2-7	CASSFPGGTYEQYF	TGTGCCAGCAGCTTCCCAGGGGGCACCTACGAGCAGTACTTC
-	once	TRBV6-5	TRBJ2-7	CASTPTAAYEQYF	TGTGCCAGCACCCCGACTGCCGCCTACGAGCAGTACTTC
-	-	TRBV7-9	TRBJ2-3	CASSSNLLTDTQYF	TGTGCCAGCAGCTCGAATCTACTCACAGATACGCAGTATTTT
-	-	TRBV6-5	TRBJ1-5	CASSERQPQHF	TGTGCCAGCAGTGAACGTCAGCCCCAGCATTTT
-	-	TRBV5-6	TRBJ1-4	CASSLAQGFNEKLFF	TGTGCCAGCAGCTTGGCCCAAGGGTTTAATGAAAAACTGTTTTTT
-	-	TRBV21-1	TRBJ1-4	CASSKGEGHGEKLFF	TGTGCCAGCAGCAAAGGGGAAGGGCACGGTGAAAAACTGTTTTTT
TRBD1	-	TRBV19	TRBJ2-1	CASREHQGLAGGPYNEQFF	TGTGCCAGTAGGGAGCACCAGGGGCTTGCAGGGGGCCCCTACAATGAGCAGTTCTTC
-	-	TRBV14	TRBJ2-1	CASSQGGYNEQFF	TGTGCCAGCAGCCAAGGGGGGTACAATGAGCAGTTCTTC
TRBD2	-	TRBV7-2	TRBJ2-3	CASSSQAGGTDTQYF	TGTGCCAGCAGCTCCCAAGCGGGGGGAACAGATACGCAGTATTTT
-	few	TRBV6-5	TRBJ1-6	CASSYSDSPLHF	TGTGCCAGCAGTTACTCGGATTCACCCCTCCACTTT
TRBD1	few	TRBV7-9	TRBJ2-7	CASSSSDRGTYEQYF	TGTGCCAGCAGCTCGTCGGACAGGGGCACCTACGAGCAGTACTTC
-	once	TRBV6-1	TRBJ1-3	CASSEVVRVEGNTIYF	TGTGCCAGCAGTGAAGTGGTCAGGGTGGAAGGAAACACCATATATTTT
-	-	TRBV6-1	TRBJ1-5	CASRDGGAPPSTQHF	TGTGCCAGCAGGGACGGGGGGGCGCCTCCCTCGACCCAGCATTTT
-	-	TRBV21-1	TRBJ1-3	CASSGRNRNSGNTIYF	TGTGCCAGCAGCGGTAGAAACAGAAACTCTGGAAACACCATATATTTT
-	-	TRBV7-9	TRBJ2-7	CASSLSGAGSYEQYF	TGTGCCAGCAGCTTAAGTGGGGCCGGCTCCTACGAGCAGTACTTC
-	-	TRBV27	TRBJ1-5	CASSTTGGQPQHF	TGTGCCAGCAGTACTACCGGGGGTCAGCCCCAGCATTTT
TRBD1	-	TRBV6-1	TRBJ2-7	CASREQGANSYEQYF	TGTGCCAGCAGGGAACAGGGGGCCAACTCCTACGAGCAGTACTTC
-	-	TRBV10-3	TRBJ2-5	CAISESTGTQYF	TGTGCCATCAGTGAGTCGACGGGGACCCAGTACTTC
TRBD2	-	TRBV19	TRBJ2-1	CASSIDATSLAGVLSNEQFF	TGTGCCAGTAGTATAGATGCCACCTCCCTAGCGGGGGTGCTTAGCAATGAGCAGTTCTTC
-	-	TRBV19	TRBJ2-5	CASSTGSQETQYF	TGTGCCAGTAGTACCGGCAGCCAAGAGACCCAGTACTTC
-	-	TRBV7-8	TRBJ2-2	CASSQTHTGELFF	TGTGCCAGCAGCCAGACACACACCGGGGAGCTGTTTTTT
-	-	TRBV9	TRBJ2-7	CASSVSSWTYEQYF	TGTGCCAGCAGCGTTTCTAGCTGGACCTACGAGCAGTACTTC